The next 12 T cell receptor beta chains were all read from a single sample in a study of cytomegalovirus exposure and HLA in healthy donors (dated by TCRdb to between 2016 and 2019). The library was generated by the immunoSEQ multiplex PCR assay. Not all clones reach the TCRdb copy of this immuneACCESS table, which keeps in-frame sequences only. Checked studies attribute under half of the gap to unresolved V genes and leave the rest unexplained. The sample table contains about 130,000 clones; only one count was recorded for 89% of them. The ten largest make up 1.1% of the sample. The specimen was PBMCs. These receptors all stem from a woman younger than 35 in good health and CMV-seronegative.

The genes are TRBV28 and TRBJ2-3; 8 nucleotides line up with TRBD2. With 9 bases clipped from V and 2 bases from J, the junction kept 10 bases outside the gene matches. The CDR3 loop spans 15 amino acids. Germline V CDR1 and CDR2: MDHEN, SYDVKM. The CDR3 DNA reads as TGTGCCAGTACTATTGGCGGGGGGTTCACAGATACGCAGTATTTT. Its protein product is CASTIGGGFTDTQYF. The full variable domain, with the rest looked up from reference TRBV28 and TRBJ2-3, is DVKVTQSSRYLVKRTGEKVFLECVQDMDHENMFWYRQDPGLGLRLIYFSYDVKMKEKGDIPEGYSVSREKKERFSLILESASTNQTSMYLCASTIGGGFTDTQYFGPGTRLTVL.

V usage is TRBV7-9 and J usage is TRBJ2-3, with 11 bases that match TRBD2. V lost 5 bases to trimming and J lost 3 bases; unmatched junction nucleotides: 10. The CDR3 sequence is 17 residues long. Germline loops: CDR1 SEHNR, CDR2 FQNEAQ (reference sequence). For the CDR3, the DNA is TGTGCCAGCAGCCAATCTTCGGGACTAGCGGCAACAGATACGCAGTATTTT. This codes for CASSQSSGLAATDTQYF.

The chain has TRBV2 and TRBJ1-5, with D perhaps TRBD1 (6 bases). Trimming removed 4 bases from V and 0 bases from J, with 13 bases in between. The CDR3 has 16 residues. The germline gives CDR1 SNHLY, CDR2 FYNNEI. The CDR3 is CASSVRGPGSNQPQHF. CDR3 sequence (DNA): TGTGCCAGCAGTGTCAGGGGCCCCGGTAGCAATCAGCCCCAGCATTTT. The variable domain in full, with the rest retrieved from reference TRBV2 and TRBJ1-5, is EPEVTQTPSHQVTQMGQEVILRCVPISNHLYFYWYRQILGQKVEFLVSFYNNEISEKSEIFDDQFSVERPDGSNFTLKIRSTKLEDSAMYFCASSVRGPGSNQPQHFGDGTRLSIL.

The chain has TRBV11-2 and TRBJ2-1, with 8 bases matching TRBD2. Trimming cost V 5 bases and J 8 bases; bases outside gene matches: 11. The germline gives CDR1 SGHAT, CDR2 FQNNGV. The CDR3 contains 15 residues. The CDR3 reads CASSQAGTSIYEQFF. The CDR3 coding sequence is TGTGCCAGCAGCCAGGCCGGGACTAGTATCTATGAGCAGTTCTTC.

The chain recombines TRBV27 with TRBJ2-3; 10 nucleotides agree with TRBD2. V trimming: 2 bases; J trimming: 2 bases; junction bases outside the gene matches: 1. Germline CDR1 reads MNHEY; CDR2 reads SMNVEV (reference sequence). This CDR3 has 15 amino acids. The CDR3 loop is CASSLTSGITDTQYF. The CDR3 bases are TGTGCCAGCAGTTTAACTAGCGGGATCACAGATACGCAGTATTTT.

This chain uses TRBV7-9 with TRBJ2-1, with 9 nucleotides matching TRBD2. The CDR3 runs to 18 residues. The V segment lost 1 base and the J segment 7 bases; nucleotides outside the gene matches: 14. Germline assignment: CDR1 SEHNR and CDR2 FQNEAQ (reference sequence). The CDR3 is CASSLVVSAGGPGNEQFF. The CDR3 nucleotides read TGTGCCAGCAGCTTAGTGGTATCGGCGGGAGGGCCAGGTAATGAGCAGTTCTTC.

The rearrangement links TRBV28 to TRBJ2-1, with 10 bases that match TRBD1. Germline trimming cut 5 bases from V and 6 bases from J; bases unmatched to any gene: 7. The CDR3 sequence is 15 residues long. Germline V gene sequence: CDR1 MDHEN, CDR2 SYDVKM. Here the CDR3 reads CASSPSGTGVNEQFF. CDR3 DNA sequence: TGTGCCAGCAGTCCCTCCGGGACAGGGGTCAATGAGCAGTTCTTC.

The chain joins TRBV18 to TRBJ1-1; TRBD1 agrees at 9 bases. The V segment lost 3 bases and the J segment 4 bases; nucleotides outside the gene matches: 6. Germline loops: CDR1 KGHSH, CDR2 LQKENI. The CDR3 runs 15 residues. CDR3 loop: CASSPGQGRITEAFF. The CDR3 DNA sequence: TGTGCCAGCTCACCGGGACAGGGCAGGATCACTGAAGCTTTCTTT.

The J gene is TRBJ2-1, the V gene TRBV5-1, with TRBD2 identical over 8 bases. The CDR3 spans 18 residues. The V gene's germline CDR1 is SGHRS and CDR2 YFSETQ. The trim removed 0 bases at V and 0 bases at J, leaving 8 bases unmatched. CDR3 nucleotide sequence: TGCGCCAGCAGCTTGGTATCGACTAGCGTCTACTCCTACAATGAGCAGTTCTTC. Its translation is CASSLVSTSVYSYNEQFF.

The chain uses TRBV28 and TRBJ1-2; TRBD1 matches at 7 bases. The CDR3 extends over 17 amino acids. Germline loops: CDR1 MDHEN, CDR2 SYDVKM. V lost 3 bases to trimming and J lost 4 bases; unmatched junction nucleotides: 14. CDR3 loop: CASSFHMGTGAAYGYTF. CDR3 in DNA: TGTGCCAGCAGTTTCCATATGGGTACAGGGGCTGCCTATGGCTACACCTTC.

The chain couples TRBV9 to TRBJ2-1; D not resolved. CDR1 and CDR2 (germline): SGDLS, YYNGEE. Trimming removed 0 bases from V and 9 bases from J, with 10 bases in between. The CDR3 covers 13 residues. The CDR3 DNA sequence: TGTGCCAGCAGCGTAGTTGCAAGCGCTGAGCAGTTCTTC. Protein sequence: CASSVVASAEQFF.

This clone was picked up one time. This chain connects TRBV9 to TRBJ2-7; 7 bases agree with TRBD1. Germline CDR1 is SGDLS and CDR2 is YYNGEE. The V and J ends lost 1 base and 0 bases, in that order; junction bases with no gene match: 1. The CDR3 loop spans 14 amino acids. The CDR3, as DNA: TGTGCCAGCAGCGTAACAGGGGCCTCCTACGAGCAGTACTTC. Translating it yields CASSVTGASYEQYF.